This entry lists 21 T cell receptor beta chains sequenced from one sample in a study of cytomegalovirus exposure and HLA in healthy donors. This PCR relied on a set of 60 Vbeta primers and 13 Jbeta primers. Assay used: immunoSEQ multiplex PCR; TCRdb lists only in-frame clones, some missing. In the table there are around 170,000 clones, approximately 79% of which are singletons. The sequencing input was PBMCs. The source of these receptors is a man between 35 and 55 years old in good health and CMV-seropositive.

The chain employs TRBV6-5 and TRBJ2-3; D might be TRBD1 (6 bases). Germline V CDR1 and CDR2: MNHEY, SVGAGI. Deletions cut 6 bases from V and 2 bases from J, with 15 bases between. CDR3 length: 15 residues. CDR3 sequence reads: CASSLLGHSTDTQYF. The DNA for the CDR3 is TGTGCCAGCAGCCTGCTGGGACACTCCACAGATACGCAGTATTTT.

CDR3 DNA: TGTGCCAGCAGGAACCCTAAGGGACTAGCGTTTCCCCACGAGCAGTACTTC. Encoded protein: CASRNPKGLAFPHEQYF. V gene TRBV6-4 combines with J gene TRBJ2-7; 10 positions match TRBD2. The CDR3 sequence is 17 residues long. Trimming removed 6 bases from V and 5 bases from J; junction bases left unmatched: 16. Germline-derived CDR1 and CDR2 are MRHNA and SNTAGT.

The chain uses TRBV25-1 and TRBJ1-1; a weak D match, TRBD1 (5 bases). The germline gives CDR1 MGHDK, CDR2 SYGVNS. The CDR3 covers 15 residues. Trimming pared 6 bases from V and 6 bases from J, leaving 20 bases between. Here the CDR3 reads CASRGRGRAPAEAFF. The CDR3 DNA follows: TGTGCCAGCAGGGGGAGGGGACGGGCCCCAGCTGAAGCTTTCTTT. Based on the CDR3 plus reference TRBV25-1 and TRBJ1-1, the full variable domain is EADIYQTPRYLVIGTGKKITLECSQTMGHDKMYWYQQDPGMELHLIHYSYGVNSTEKGDLSSESTVSRIRTEHFPLTLESARPSHTSQYLCASRGRGRAPAEAFFGQGTRLTVV.

This sequence joins TRBV6-4 and TRBJ2-2; possibly TRBD1 for D (5 bases). The V gene lost 3 bases and the J gene lost 5 bases, with 7 bases spanning the gap. Looked up from germline, CDR1 is MRHNA and CDR2 is SNTAGT. This CDR3 comprises 13 residues. This chain's CDR3 is CASSEAGTGELFF. CDR3 bases: TGTGCCAGCAGTGAGGCAGGGACCGGGGAGCTGTTTTTT.

This chain connects TRBV29-1 to TRBJ1-2; possibly TRBD1 for D (5 bases). The length of the CDR3 is 12 residues. Germline-derived CDR1 and CDR2 are SQVTM and ANQGSEA. The V gene lost 2 bases and the J gene lost 3 bases, with 7 bases spanning the gap. CDR3 sequence reads: CSVERGYYGYTF. CDR3 in DNA: TGCAGCGTTGAAAGGGGATACTATGGCTACACCTTC.

The chain combines TRBV19 with TRBJ2-7; perhaps TRBD2 as D (5 bases). This CDR3 is built from 15 residues. V was trimmed by 4 bases and J by 1 base, leaving 14 bases between them. The germline V gene encodes CDR1 LNHDA and CDR2 SQIVND (reference sequence). The DNA for the CDR3 is TGTGCCAGTAGTACATTCGAGGGCCTGTCCTACGAGCAGTACTTC. Translation gives CASSTFEGLSYEQYF.

V is TRBV7-9 and J is TRBJ2-5; tentative D call: TRBD2 (5 bases). The CDR3 length is 15 residues. V was cut by 6 bases and J by 3 bases, with 17 bases left in between. Per germline, CDR1 SEHNR and CDR2 FQNEAQ (reference sequence). Here the CDR3 reads CASSPQRAQEETQYF. The CDR3 region has the DNA TGTGCCAGCAGTCCACAGAGGGCTCAGGAAGAGACCCAGTACTTC.

This sequence joins TRBV18 and TRBJ2-1; D is possibly TRBD2 (6 bases). The ends were cut back, 3 bases at V and 3 bases at J, with 9 bases in the middle. The CDR3 is made up of 14 amino acids. Germline-derived CDR1 and CDR2 are KGHSH and LQKENI. The CDR3 DNA reads as TGTGCCAGCTCACCCGGGACTCTCTACAATGAGCAGTTCTTC. It is translated as CASSPGTLYNEQFF.

This clone was counted a single time. The chain is built from TRBV6-6 and TRBJ2-7, with D possibly matching TRBD1 (6 bases). The CDR3 covers 13 residues. V was clipped by 7 bases and J by 5 bases, with 15 bases between them. Germline V gene data show CDR1 as MNHNY and CDR2 as SVGAGI (reference sequence). CDR3 sequence reads: CASISQGINEQYF. The CDR3 bases are TGTGCCAGCATCAGTCAGGGGATAAACGAGCAGTACTTC.

The genes are TRBV2 and TRBJ2-5; 11 bases match TRBD2. Trimming took 4 bases from V and 1 from J; bases not matched to a gene: 5. CDR1 is SNHLY and CDR2 is FYNNEI in the germline V gene. The CDR3 extends over 16 amino acids. CDR3 DNA: TGTGCCAGCAGTGGGTCTAGCGGGGGGATCCAAGAGACCCAGTACTTC. It encodes CASSGSSGGIQETQYF. Using reference TRBV2 and TRBJ2-5 for the parts outside the CDR3, the full variable domain is EPEVTQTPSHQVTQMGQEVILRCVPISNHLYFYWYRQILGQKVEFLVSFYNNEISEKSEIFDDQFSVERPDGSNFTLKIRSTKLEDSAMYFCASSGSSGGIQETQYFGPGTRLLVL.

V gene TRBV11-1 combines with J gene TRBJ2-3; 8 positions agree with TRBD1. Germline CDR1 is SGHAT and CDR2 is FQDESV (reference sequence). J lost 7 bases, V lost 5 bases, and 14 bases had no gene match. This CDR3 has 16 residues. The CDR3 DNA reads as TGTGCCAGCAGCCCAAGGACAGGGCGGCAGGGAAATACGCAGTATTTT. It codes for CASSPRTGRQGNTQYF.

J is TRBJ2-4 and V is TRBV19, with TRBD1 identical over 10 bases. Trimming removed 4 bases from V and 3 bases from J; junction bases left unmatched: 3. CDR1 is LNHDA and CDR2 is SQIVND in the germline V gene (reference sequence). This CDR3 is 15 amino acids long. This CDR3 reads CASSTTGGGKNIQYF. The CDR3 region has the DNA TGTGCCAGTAGTACGACAGGGGGCGGCAAAAACATTCAGTACTTC.

This chain joins TRBV28 and TRBJ1-6; no clear D. CDR1 and CDR2 from the germline V gene are MDHEN and SYDVKM. The CDR3 extends over 14 amino acids. V lost 4 bases to trimming and J lost 9 bases, with 13 bases between them. In DNA form, the CDR3 reads TGTGCCAGCAGTTCCAGGCAGCTCTCTTCACCCCTCCACTTT. This translates into CASSSRQLSSPLHF. Filled out from reference TRBV28 and TRBJ1-6, the complete variable domain reads DVKVTQSSRYLVKRTGEKVFLECVQDMDHENMFWYRQDPGLGLRLIYFSYDVKMKEKGDIPEGYSVSREKKERFSLILESASTNQTSMYLCASSSRQLSSPLHFGNGTRLTVT.

The chain couples TRBV19 to TRBJ2-2, with D tentatively TRBD1 (6 bases). The V end was cut by 6 bases, the J end by 3 bases, with 11 bases between. Per the germline V gene, CDR1 is LNHDA and CDR2 is SQIVND (reference sequence). The CDR3 extends over 14 amino acids. CDR3 sequence reads: CASSPGQHTGELFF. In DNA form, the CDR3 reads TGTGCCAGTAGCCCGGGACAACACACCGGGGAGCTGTTTTTT. The full variable domain, in which reference TRBV19 and TRBJ2-2 provide the parts outside the CDR3, is DGGITQSPKYLFRKEGQNVTLSCEQNLNHDAMYWYRQDPGQGLRLIYYSQIVNDFQKGDIAEGYSVSREKKESFPLTVTSAQKNPTAFYLCASSPGQHTGELFFGEGSRLTVL.

V usage is TRBV9 and J usage is TRBJ2-7; 9 nucleotides align to TRBD2. Germline V gene sequence: CDR1 SGDLS, CDR2 YYNGEE. The CDR3 covers 14 residues. V was clipped by 3 bases and J by 3 bases; unmatched bases: 4. The CDR3 coding sequence is TGTGCCAGCAGCGAGACTAGCGGAGGCTACGAGCAGTACTTC. It is translated as CASSETSGGYEQYF.

This clone showed up just a few times. The chain has TRBV5-6 and TRBJ2-7; the D gene is possibly TRBD2 (5 bases). Trimming cost V 5 bases and J 2 bases, with 11 bases left between them. Germline CDR1 reads SGHDT; CDR2 reads YYEEEE. This CDR3 spans 13 amino acids. CDR3 in amino acids: CASSPTGTYEQYF. In nucleotides, the CDR3 is TGTGCCAGCAGTCCGACGGGAACCTACGAGCAGTACTTC.

The rearrangement uses TRBV27 and TRBJ1-3; possible D gene TRBD1, 5 bases. The CDR3 extends over 14 amino acids. V gave up 8 bases and J gave up 4 bases, with 15 bases separating them. Per germline, CDR1 MNHEY and CDR2 SMNVEV (reference sequence). The chain's CDR3 is CASRDSRRGNTIYF. CDR3 DNA: TGTGCCAGCCGGGACTCCCGGAGGGGAAACACCATATATTTT.

The chain combines TRBV5-4 with TRBJ2-7, with D possibly TRBD2 on 5 matching bases. The CDR3 totals 12 residues. With 2 bases removed from V and 6 bases from J, the gap between germline ends came to 9 bases. Germline assignment: CDR1 SGHNT and CDR2 YYREEE (reference sequence). The CDR3 spells CASSFHRGEQYF. The CDR3 coding sequence is TGTGCCAGCAGCTTCCACCGGGGCGAGCAGTACTTC. Full variable domain (outside the CDR3, taken from reference TRBV5-4 and TRBJ2-7): ETGVTQSPTHLIKTRGQQVTLRCSSQSGHNTVSWYQQALGQGPQFIFQYYREEENGRGNFPPRFSGLQFPNYSSELNVNALELDDSALYLCASSFHRGEQYFGPGTRLTVT.

This chain joins TRBV18 and TRBJ2-1; 9 bases align to TRBD2. The J segment lost 6 bases and the V segment lost 3 bases, leaving 9 bases of the junction unmatched. In germline, CDR1 is KGHSH, CDR2 LQKENI. The CDR3 is made up of 16 amino acids. CDR3 sequence reads: CASSPLDAGGLNEQFF. The CDR3 nucleotides read TGTGCCAGCTCACCGCTAGATGCGGGGGGGCTCAATGAGCAGTTCTTC. Based on the CDR3 plus reference TRBV18 and TRBJ2-1, the full variable domain is NAGVMQNPRHLVRRRGQEARLRCSPMKGHSHVYWYRQLPEEGLKFMVYLQKENIIDESGMPKERFSAEFPKEGPSILRIQQVVRGDSAAYFCASSPLDAGGLNEQFFGPGTRLTVL.

Comment on this clone: A junction end diverges from the germline sequence, so it may reflect a read error. This sequence joins TRBV28 and TRBJ1-1, with D unresolved. Germline V gene lookup returns CDR1 MDHEN and CDR2 SYDVKM. This CDR3 spans 12 amino acids. CDR3 nucleotides: TGTGCCACCACTCCCGTGAACCCTGAAGCTTTCTTT. Encoded protein: CATTPVNPEAFF.

The chain uses TRBV6-1 and TRBJ2-7, with a weak D call TRBD1 (5 bases). The CDR3 is 13 amino acids. V lost 0 bases and J 3 bases, leaving 6 bases between the germline ends. Germline lookup yields CDR1 MNHNS and CDR2 SASEGT. The CDR3 DNA reads TGTGCCAGCAGTGAAGCACAGGTCTACGAGCAGTACTTC. Protein product: CASSEAQVYEQYF.